These 5 T cell receptor beta chains originate from one sample sequenced in a study of blood T cells in healthy people across ages. It was with a sample-barcoded 5' primer and a J-beta primer mix that a second PCR of roughly 7 to 12 cycles was run. TCRdb fed the 5' RACE reads into MiXCR, producing one record per CDR3 protein. The sample records hundreds of thousands of distinct CDR3 sequences, about 26% being singletons. These same records also appear under a second study, on T cells of mothers and their children.

Sequencing used blood. All receptors come from a boy younger than 18 in good health.

This clonotype has a handful of counts. V usage is TRBV6-2 or TRBV6-3 and J usage is TRBJ1-2, with D possibly being TRBD1 (6 bases). Trimming stripped 6 bases from V and 4 bases from J, with 21 bases between. Germline assignment: CDR1 MNHEY and CDR2 SVGEGT. The CDR3 consists of 16 residues. CDR3 coding DNA: TGTGCCAGCAGCCTCACCGGAAGGGGGGTAAGCTATGGCTACACCTTC. It codes for CASSLTGRGVSYGYTF.

This clonotype was found a few times. The chain recombines TRBV5-6 with TRBJ2-7; no firm D call. The CDR3 loop spans 13 amino acids. V was shortened by 1 base and J by 6 bases, with 11 bases between the two germline ends. Germline V CDR1 and CDR2: SGHDT, YYEEEE. CDR3 protein: CASSLYQYREQYF. For the CDR3, the DNA is TGTGCCAGCAGCTTGTACCAGTATCGCGAGCAGTACTTC.

The chain carries TRBV27 and TRBJ2-1; 7 nucleotides match TRBD1. The CDR3 extends over 14 amino acids. Germline CDR1 and CDR2: MNHEY and SMNVEV (reference sequence). Trimming at V came to 4 bases and at J to 3 bases, leaving 3 bases not matched to a gene. The CDR3 is CASSSRQGYNEQFF. The CDR3 nucleotides read TGTGCCAGCAGTTCCCGACAGGGCTACAATGAGCAGTTCTTC.

V gene TRBV12-5 combines with J gene TRBJ2-5; D unclear. The V gene lost 4 bases and the J gene lost 7 bases, with 10 bases spanning the gap. This CDR3 spans 12 amino acids. Per the germline V gene, CDR1 is LGHNT and CDR2 is FRNRAP. The CDR3 sequence: CASGSPVGTQYF. The CDR3 DNA follows: TGTGCTAGTGGTTCCCCCGTGGGGACCCAGTACTTC. The variable domain in full, completed from reference TRBV12-5 and TRBJ2-5, reads DARVTQTPRHKVTEMGQEVTMRCQPILGHNTVFWYRQTMMQGLELLAYFRNRAPLDDSGMPKDRFSAEMPDATLATLKIQPSEPRDSAVYFCASGSPVGTQYFGPGTRLLVL.

The chain carries TRBV28 and TRBJ2-3, with TRBD1 matching over 10 bases. CDR3 size: 15 residues. Trimming at V came to 10 bases and at J to 5 bases, leaving 12 bases not matched to a gene. CDR1 is MDHEN, CDR2 SYDVKM, per germline. CDR3 DNA: TGTGCCACCGGTGGCGGGACAGGGGTTATAGATACGCAGTATTTT. Translating it yields CATGGGTGVIDTQYF.